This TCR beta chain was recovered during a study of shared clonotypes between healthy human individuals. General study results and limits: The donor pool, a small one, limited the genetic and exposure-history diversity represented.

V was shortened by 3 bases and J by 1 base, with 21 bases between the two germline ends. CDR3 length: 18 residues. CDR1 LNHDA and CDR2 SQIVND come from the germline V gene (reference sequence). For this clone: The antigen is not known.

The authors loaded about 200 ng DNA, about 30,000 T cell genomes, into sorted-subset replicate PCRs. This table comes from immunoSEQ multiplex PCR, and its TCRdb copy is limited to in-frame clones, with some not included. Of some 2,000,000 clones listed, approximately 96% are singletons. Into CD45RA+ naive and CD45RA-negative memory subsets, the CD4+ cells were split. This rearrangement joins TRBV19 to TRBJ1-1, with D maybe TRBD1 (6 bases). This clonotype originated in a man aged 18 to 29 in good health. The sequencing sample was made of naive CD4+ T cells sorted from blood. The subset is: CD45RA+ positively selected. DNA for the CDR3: TGTGCCAGTAGTATCATAGGGGGGAGGCTCGTGCGGAACACTGAAGCTTTCTTT. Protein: CASSIIGGRLVRNTEAFF.